Each of the 14 T cell receptor beta chains below was sequenced from the same sample in a study of cytomegalovirus exposure and HLA in healthy donors. Researchers ran the PCR with 60 Vbeta and 13 Jbeta primers. Measured with immunoSEQ multiplex PCR; TCRdb has only the in-frame clones, and not every one. The sample contains 210,000 or so clones, around 85% of which appear only once. The sample was PBMCs. These receptor sequences come from a girl aged 2 to 10 in good health and CMV-seronegative.

This clone has a single count. V and J are TRBV19 and TRBJ1-6; 9 bases line up with TRBD1. This CDR3 has 17 residues. V lost 4 bases, J lost 3 bases, and 7 bases stayed unmatched. Germline V lookup: CDR1 LNHDA, CDR2 SQIVND (reference sequence). The CDR3 DNA reads as TGTGCCAGTAGTACACGATGGACAGGGGACTATAATTCACCCCTCCACTTT. Protein: CASSTRWTGDYNSPLHF. Variable domain in full (rest from reference TRBV19 and TRBJ1-6): DGGITQSPKYLFRKEGQNVTLSCEQNLNHDAMYWYRQDPGQGLRLIYYSQIVNDFQKGDIAEGYSVSREKKESFPLTVTSAQKNPTAFYLCASSTRWTGDYNSPLHFGNGTRLTVT.

The gene calls are TRBV4-2 and TRBJ2-2, with D maybe TRBD2 (6 bases). Trimming cost V 4 bases and J 4 bases, with 13 bases left between them. Germline CDR1 reads LGHNA; CDR2 reads YNFKEQ. The CDR3 covers 15 residues. The DNA of the CDR3 is TGTGCCAGCAGCCCTCGACTAGTGACCACCGGGGAGCTGTTTTTT. Its translation is CASSPRLVTTGELFF.

The chain is built from TRBV25-1 and TRBJ1-1; perhaps TRBD1 as D (6 bases). The CDR3 has 13 amino acids. Germline V lookup: CDR1 MGHDK, CDR2 SYGVNS. V was trimmed by 0 bases and J by 8 bases, leaving 10 bases between them. The CDR3 nucleotides read TGTGCCAGCAGTGAATATCACGACAGGGAAGCTTTCTTT. Protein: CASSEYHDREAFF.

The chain joins TRBV4-1 to TRBJ1-1, with D maybe TRBD1 (6 bases). CDR3 length: 15 amino acids. Germline lookup yields CDR1 MGHRA and CDR2 YSYEKL. V lost 3 bases, J lost 4 bases, and 15 bases lay in between. CDR3 sequence reads: CASSQTQGLGTEAFF. In nucleotides, the CDR3 is TGCGCCAGCAGCCAGACACAGGGTTTGGGCACTGAAGCTTTCTTT.

The rearrangement uses TRBV10-2 and TRBJ1-3; tentatively, D is TRBD1 (5 bases). V lost 6 bases to trimming and J lost 8 bases, with 26 bases between them. The CDR3 extends over 17 amino acids. CDR1 is WSHSY, CDR2 SAAADI, per germline. The CDR3 nucleotides read TGCGCCAGCAGGCTAAATCCCGGGACTCGCCGCTCGGACACCATATATTTT. The encoded protein is CASRLNPGTRRSDTIYF.

The rearrangement joins TRBV5-1 to TRBJ2-5; 7 bases map to TRBD1. CDR1 SGHRS and CDR2 YFSETQ come from the germline V gene. Trimming at V came to 4 bases and at J to 2 bases, leaving 8 bases not matched to a gene. The CDR3 extends over 15 amino acids. CDR3 region: CASSPNPGQQETQYF. As DNA, the CDR3 is TGCGCCAGCAGCCCCAACCCGGGACAGCAAGAGACCCAGTACTTC.

The chain is built from TRBV25-1 and TRBJ1-1; 10 bases align to TRBD1. The length of the CDR3 is 12 residues. V lost 9 bases, J lost 5 bases, and 3 bases stayed unmatched. Germline CDR1 MGHDK, CDR2 SYGVNS. CDR3 protein: CASLGQGTEAFF. In DNA form, the CDR3 reads TGTGCCAGTTTGGGACAGGGGACTGAAGCTTTCTTT.

The chain carries TRBV29-1 and TRBJ2-7; 8 bases match TRBD2. Germline-derived CDR1 and CDR2 are SQVTM and ANQGSEA. The CDR3 covers 14 residues. V shed 4 bases and J 1 base; nucleotides not matched to a gene: 6. CDR3 DNA sequence: TGCAGCGTTGTTCGCGGGACTAGATCCTACGAGCAGTACTTC. It is translated as CSVVRGTRSYEQYF.

This chain links TRBV5-1 with TRBJ2-1, with TRBD2 matching 12 bases. Germline trimming cut 0 bases from V and 2 bases from J; bases unmatched to any gene: 0. Germline CDR1 and CDR2: SGHRS and YFSETQ. The CDR3 is made up of 16 amino acids. CDR3 in DNA: TGCGCCAGCAGCTTGGGACTAGCGGGAGCCTACAATGAGCAGTTCTTC. Translating it yields CASSLGLAGAYNEQFF.

This clone was counted only a few times. The rearrangement uses TRBV7-9 and TRBJ2-7; no firm D call. V lost 5 bases and J 7 bases, leaving 9 bases between the germline ends. This CDR3 is 11 amino acids long. Germline-derived CDR1 and CDR2 are SEHNR and FQNEAQ (reference sequence). DNA for the CDR3: TGTGCCAGCAGCACCGGTCGGGAGCAGTACTTC. Residues: CASSTGREQYF.

This chain joins TRBV25-1 and TRBJ2-4; 9 bases align to TRBD1. Germline loops: CDR1 MGHDK, CDR2 SYGVNS. The CDR3 contains 15 residues. J gave up 7 bases and V 4 bases, and 8 bases lay outside the gene matches. The CDR3 region has the DNA TGTGCCAGCAGTGCCCACCGGGACAGGGATAACATTCAGTACTTC. It encodes CASSAHRDRDNIQYF. Looking up the rest from reference TRBV25-1 and TRBJ2-4 gives the full variable domain: EADIYQTPRYLVIGTGKKITLECSQTMGHDKMYWYQQDPGMELHLIHYSYGVNSTEKGDLSSESTVSRIRTEHFPLTLESARPSHTSQYLCASSAHRDRDNIQYFGAGTRLSVL.

The chain combines TRBV14 with TRBJ2-7; D is perhaps TRBD2 (5 bases). CDR3 size: 13 residues. Germline CDR1 SGHDN, CDR2 FVKESK. Trimming left V 8 bases short and J 1 base short, with 12 bases between. The CDR3 DNA follows: TGTGCCAGCGGAGAGCGGCGGTCCTACGAGCAGTACTTC. It codes for CASGERRSYEQYF.

This chain uses TRBV11-2 with TRBJ2-5, with TRBD2 as a possible D gene (5 bases). Germline V lookup: CDR1 SGHAT, CDR2 FQNNGV. The V end lost 5 bases, the J end lost 5 bases, and 12 bases lay between the germline ends. The length of the CDR3 is 13 residues. The CDR3 nucleotides are TGTGCCAGCAGCCAAAATGGCGGGGAGACCCAGTACTTC. Protein product: CASSQNGGETQYF.

The V call is TRBV14, the J call TRBJ1-2; D possibly corresponds to TRBD1 (5 bases). This CDR3 has 12 amino acids. The V gene's germline CDR1 is SGHDN and CDR2 FVKESK. V lost 5 bases to trimming and J lost 8 bases, with 12 bases between them. CDR3 in amino acids: CASSDAGGGYTF. The CDR3 nucleotides are TGTGCCAGCAGCGACGCCGGGGGGGGCTACACCTTC.